This is a list of T cell receptor beta chains from one sample in a study of response to subunit inactivated influenza vaccine. TCRdb itself ran the RT-PCR reads through MiXCR, one entry per CDR3 protein. The sample lists about 800,000 distinct CDR3 sequences; over 20% were seen once. The material sequenced was PBMCs from blood, taken more than 4 days after vaccination. The receptors come from a man in his fifties or sixties who received an inactivated influenza vaccine. CDR3s include the opening cysteine and the closing phenylalanine or tryptophan. Fields, in order: V gene, J gene, CDR3 length, D gene, clone size, CDR3 DNA, CDR3 protein. D genes are given only for firm matches. Not every row has a clone size; where given, it reads once, few, many or a size class.

TRBV7-8,TRBJ2-7,12,.,few,TGTGCCAGCCGCGACAGCTACTACGAGCAGTACTTC,CASRDSYYEQYF
TRBV28,TRBJ2-7,16,TRBD2,.,TGTGCCAGCAGTCCAGGGACGACTAGCGGGACCTCCGAGCAGTACTTC,CASSPGTTSGTSEQYF
TRBV29-1,TRBJ2-7,17,TRBD2,.,TGCAGCGTTGAAAGAGGCCTAGCGGGAAGCCCGGGGTACGAGCAGTACTTC,CSVERGLAGSPGYEQYF
TRBV6-5,TRBJ1-2,15,TRBD1,many,TGTGCCAGCAGTTACTCTAGACAGGGCGTCTCTGGCTACACCTTC,CASSYSRQGVSGYTF
TRBV7-9,TRBJ2-3,14,TRBD1,many,TGTGCCAGCAGCCCCAGGACAGGGCCAGATACGCAGTATTTT,CASSPRTGPDTQYF
TRBV12-3/TRBV12-4,TRBJ1-5,15,.,.,TGTGCCAGCAGTGGGATGGGTATTAGCAATCAGCCCCAGCATTTT,CASSGMGISNQPQHF
TRBV15,TRBJ1-5,15,TRBD1,few,TGTGCCACCAGCATCCGGGACAGGGACAATCAGCCCCAGCATTTT,CATSIRDRDNQPQHF
TRBV20-1,TRBJ1-4,13,TRBD1,.,TGCAGTGCTAGGGACAGGGTCTACGAAAAACTGTTTTTT,CSARDRVYEKLFF
TRBV29-1,TRBJ1-1,14,.,.,TGCAGCGTTGAAACAGGGTACAAGAACACTGAAGCTTTCTTT,CSVETGYKNTEAFF
TRBV10-3,TRBJ2-5,13,.,.,TGTGCCATCAGTGAGAGGTTAGGGGAGACCCAGTACTTC,CAISERLGETQYF
TRBV7-9,TRBJ2-1,12,.,.,TGTGCCAGCAGACCCCAGGAGACCGAGCAGTTCTTC,CASRPQETEQFF
TRBV29-1,TRBJ2-1,17,.,.,TGCAGCGTGGAAGATTCGGTGGGCAGACCCTCCTACAATGAGCAGTTCTTC,CSVEDSVGRPSYNEQFF
TRBV28,TRBJ1-4,19,.,.,TGTGCCAGCAGTATTACCGCCTATCGACGTGTGGGGCGTTTTGAAAAACTGTTTTTT,CASSITAYRRVGRFEKLFF
TRBV27,TRBJ2-7,14,.,.,TGTGCCAGCAGTTGGACTACGGGGGGCCACGAGCAGTACTTC,CASSWTTGGHEQYF
TRBV7-9,TRBJ2-7,16,.,.,TGTGCCAGCAGCCCGATGGCCGGGACAAGTATCGGCGAGCAGTACTTC,CASSPMAGTSIGEQYF